This entry describes one T cell receptor (beta chain). Its antigen is as yet unknown. This sample was taken from a study of T cell responses to AZD1222 COVID-19 vaccine. General observations from the study: Vaccination with two AZD1222 doses was followed by a rise in Spike-specific TCR breadth and depth.

CDR1 KGHSH and CDR2 LQKENI come from the germline V gene. CDR3 length equals 13 residues. V shed 2 bases and J shed 8 bases, with 12 bases lying between them. Data came from immunoSEQ multiplex PCR; TCRdb stores just in-frame clones and leaves some out. The repertoire holds around 200,000 clones, with around 88% as singletons. The sample in question was peripheral blood, obtained on day 0 of AZD1222 vaccination. The chain carries TRBV18 and TRBJ1-2, with no clear D. This TCR derives from an adult in good health. Written as DNA, the CDR3 is TGTGCCAGCTCACCAGACTCAATGGGGGGCTACACCTTC. Protein product: CASSPDSMGGYTF. Filled out from reference TRBV18 and TRBJ1-2, the complete variable domain reads NAGVMQNPRHLVRRRGQEARLRCSPMKGHSHVYWYRQLPEEGLKFMVYLQKENIIDESGMPKERFSAEFPKEGPSILRIQQVVRGDSAAYFCASSPDSMGGYTFGSGTRLTVV.